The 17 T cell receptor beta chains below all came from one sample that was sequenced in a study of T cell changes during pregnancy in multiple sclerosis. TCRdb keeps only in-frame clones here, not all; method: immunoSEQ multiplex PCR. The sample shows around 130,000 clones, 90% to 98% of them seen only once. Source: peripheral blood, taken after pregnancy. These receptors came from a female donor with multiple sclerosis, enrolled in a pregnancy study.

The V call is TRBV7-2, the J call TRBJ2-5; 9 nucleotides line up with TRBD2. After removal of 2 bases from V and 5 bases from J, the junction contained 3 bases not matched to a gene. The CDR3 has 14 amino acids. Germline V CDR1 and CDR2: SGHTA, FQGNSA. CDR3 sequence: CASSLWREGETQYF. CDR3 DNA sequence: TGTGCCAGCAGCTTATGGCGGGAGGGCGAGACCCAGTACTTC.

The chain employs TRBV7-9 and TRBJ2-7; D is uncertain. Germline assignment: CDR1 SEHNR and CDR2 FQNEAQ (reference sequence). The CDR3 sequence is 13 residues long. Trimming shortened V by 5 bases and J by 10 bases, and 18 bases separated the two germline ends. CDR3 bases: TGTGCCAGCAGCCCGATCCTCCCACCTATTCAGTACTTC. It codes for CASSPILPPIQYF.

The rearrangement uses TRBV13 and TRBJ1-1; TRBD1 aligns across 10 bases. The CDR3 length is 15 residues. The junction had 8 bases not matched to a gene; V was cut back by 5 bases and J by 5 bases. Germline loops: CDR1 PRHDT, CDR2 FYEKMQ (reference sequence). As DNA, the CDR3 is TGTGCCAGCAGCCAGCCGGGACAGGGGCGGACTGAAGCTTTCTTT. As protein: CASSQPGQGRTEAFF.

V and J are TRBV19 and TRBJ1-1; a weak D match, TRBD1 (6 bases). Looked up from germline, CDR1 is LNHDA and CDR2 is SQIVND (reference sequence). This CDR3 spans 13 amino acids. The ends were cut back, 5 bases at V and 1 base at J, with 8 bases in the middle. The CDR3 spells CASSVTGNTEAFF. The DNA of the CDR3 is TGTGCCAGTAGTGTGACAGGGAACACTGAAGCTTTCTTT.

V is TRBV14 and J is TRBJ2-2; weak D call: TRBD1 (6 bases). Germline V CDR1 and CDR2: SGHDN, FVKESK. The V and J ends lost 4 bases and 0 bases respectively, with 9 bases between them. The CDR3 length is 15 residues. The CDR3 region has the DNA TGTGCCAGCAGCCTTGGACAGACGAACACCGGGGAGCTGTTTTTT. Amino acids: CASSLGQTNTGELFF.

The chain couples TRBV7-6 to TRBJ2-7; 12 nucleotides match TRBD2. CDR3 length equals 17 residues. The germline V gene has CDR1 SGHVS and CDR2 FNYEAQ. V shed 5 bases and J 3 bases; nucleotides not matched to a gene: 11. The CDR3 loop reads CASSPTTSGSWSYEQYF. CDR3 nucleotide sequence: TGTGCCAGCAGCCCGACGACTAGCGGGAGTTGGAGCTACGAGCAGTACTTC.

The CDR3 region is CASSEATGGWNEQYF. CDR3 in DNA: TGTGCCAGCAGTGAAGCGACAGGGGGCTGGAACGAGCAGTACTTC. The chain couples TRBV6-1 to TRBJ2-5; 10 bases match TRBD1. The J call may be faulty, since TRBJ2-7 better matches the DNA end. The CDR3 has 15 residues. Germline-derived CDR1 and CDR2 are MNHNS and SASEGT.

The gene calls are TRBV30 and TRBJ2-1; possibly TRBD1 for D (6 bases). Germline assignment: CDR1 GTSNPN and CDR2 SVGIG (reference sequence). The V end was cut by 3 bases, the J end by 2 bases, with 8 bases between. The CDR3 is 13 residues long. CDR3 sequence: CAWSRTAYNEQFF. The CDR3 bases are TGTGCCTGGAGCCGGACAGCCTACAATGAGCAGTTCTTC.

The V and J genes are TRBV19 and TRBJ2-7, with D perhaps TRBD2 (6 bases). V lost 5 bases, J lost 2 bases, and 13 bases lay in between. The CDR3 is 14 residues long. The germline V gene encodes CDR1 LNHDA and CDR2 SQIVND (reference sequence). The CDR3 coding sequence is TGTGCCAGTAGTCCCTTCGGGGGAGCCTACGAGCAGTACTTC. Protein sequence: CASSPFGGAYEQYF.

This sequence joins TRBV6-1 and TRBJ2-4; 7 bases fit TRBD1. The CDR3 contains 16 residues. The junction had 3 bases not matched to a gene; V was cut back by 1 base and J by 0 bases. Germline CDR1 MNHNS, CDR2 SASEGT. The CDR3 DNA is TGTGCCAGCAGTGAAGGTCAGGGGGTAGCCAAAAACATTCAGTACTTC. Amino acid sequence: CASSEGQGVAKNIQYF.

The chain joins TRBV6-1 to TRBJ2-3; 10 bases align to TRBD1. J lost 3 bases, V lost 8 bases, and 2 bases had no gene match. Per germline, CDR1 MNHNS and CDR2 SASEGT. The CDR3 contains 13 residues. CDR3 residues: CASDRGRTDTQYF. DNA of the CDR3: TGTGCCAGCGACAGGGGGCGTACAGATACGCAGTATTTT.

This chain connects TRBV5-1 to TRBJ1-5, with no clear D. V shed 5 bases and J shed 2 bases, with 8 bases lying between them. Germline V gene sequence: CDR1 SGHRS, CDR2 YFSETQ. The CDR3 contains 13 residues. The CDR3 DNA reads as TGCGCCAGCAGTCGGGAGGGCAATCAGCCCCAGCATTTT. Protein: CASSREGNQPQHF.

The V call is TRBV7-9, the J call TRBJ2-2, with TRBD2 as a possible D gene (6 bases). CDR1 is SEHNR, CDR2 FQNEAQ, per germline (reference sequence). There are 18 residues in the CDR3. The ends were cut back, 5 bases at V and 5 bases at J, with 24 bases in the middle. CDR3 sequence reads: CASSPNLRGTTSTGELFF. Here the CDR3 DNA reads TGTGCCAGCAGCCCCAATCTACGGGGGACCACCTCTACCGGGGAGCTGTTTTTT.

CDR3 in amino acids: CASSLSQISESSYEQYF. As DNA, the CDR3 is TGTGCCAGCAGCTTATCACAGATTAGCGAAAGCTCCTACGAGCAGTACTTC. This rearrangement joins TRBV7-3 to TRBJ2-7; TRBD2 might be the D (5 bases). Germline assignment: CDR1 SGHTA and CDR2 FQGTGA. The CDR3 runs to 17 residues. Trimming shortened V by 2 bases and J by 0 bases, and 17 bases separated the two germline ends.

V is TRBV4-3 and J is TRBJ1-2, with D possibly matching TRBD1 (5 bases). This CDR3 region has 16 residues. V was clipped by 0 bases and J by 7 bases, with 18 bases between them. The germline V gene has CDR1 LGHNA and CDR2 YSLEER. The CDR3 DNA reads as TGCGCCAGCAGCCAAGATGTTTTTGCAGGGCCCGGTGGCTACACCTTC. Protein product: CASSQDVFAGPGGYTF.

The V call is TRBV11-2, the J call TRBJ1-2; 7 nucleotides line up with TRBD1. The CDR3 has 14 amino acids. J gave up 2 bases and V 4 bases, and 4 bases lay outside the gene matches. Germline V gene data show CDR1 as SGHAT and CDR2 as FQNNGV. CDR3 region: CASSSLTGNYGYTF. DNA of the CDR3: TGTGCCAGCAGCTCACTGACAGGGAACTATGGCTACACCTTC. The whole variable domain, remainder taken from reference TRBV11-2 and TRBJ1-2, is EAGVAQSPRYKIIEKRQSVAFWCNPISGHATLYWYQQILGQGPKLLIQFQNNGVVDDSQLPKDRFSAERLKGVDSTLKIQPAKLEDSAVYLCASSSLTGNYGYTFGSGTRLTVV.

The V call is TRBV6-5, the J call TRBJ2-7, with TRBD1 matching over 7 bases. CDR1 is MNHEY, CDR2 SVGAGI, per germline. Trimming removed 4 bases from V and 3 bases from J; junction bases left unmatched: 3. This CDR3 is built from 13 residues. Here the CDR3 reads CASSSSGGYEQYF. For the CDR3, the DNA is TGTGCCAGCAGTTCATCAGGGGGCTACGAGCAGTACTTC.